This is a list of T cell receptor beta chains from one sample in a study of cytomegalovirus exposure and HLA in healthy donors. TCRdb's table, derived via immunoSEQ multiplex PCR, lists solely in-frame clones and lacks some. The profile covers around 44,000 clones, with about 90% appearing a single time and about 8% taken by the ten largest. The sequenced material came from PBMCs. All receptors come from a woman aged 40 to 55 in good health and CMV-seropositive. Both conserved end residues are trimmed from each CDR3. Each record gives: CDR3 length, V gene, CDR3 protein.

11 | TRBV28 | ASSTSGIRGYT
13 | TRBV5-1 | ASSRVSDPSDTQY
15 | TRBV25-1 | ASSGTGTTNSNQPQH
14 | TRBV4-1 | ASSQVIMLGDTEAF
12 | TRBV18 | ASSPRDRRDGYT
15 | TRBV5-8 | ASSWTGTAGGANVLT
14 | TRBV18 | ASSPVLGQGSEKLF
10 | TRBV6-7 | ARTTLRGELF
11 | TRBV11-3 | ASSLGGDSPLH
11 | TRBV2 | ASARDSHYEQH
14 | TRBV9 | ASSVVAGGPTGELF
13 | TRBV6-1 | ASSGRDRPNQPQH
11 | TRBV7-2 | ASSIAGLDTQY
14 | TRBV5-8 | ASSIAGTGKKETQY
11 | TRBV30 | AWTREWAYEQY
11 | TRBV4-2 | ASSHGGAETQY
14 | TRBV6-1 | ASSEDQGGRWNEQF
11 | TRBV5-1 | ASSLEAGEPQH
11 | TRBV11-2 | ASSAQTGSEQF
13 | TRBV7-2 | ASSRTSGVTDTQY
11 | TRBV18 | ASSPSAKNIQY
13 | TRBV7-2 | ASSTRAGGVYEQF
12 | TRBV2 | ASLGTLVYNEQF
17 | TRBV15 | ATSRVRTGTGKSSYEQY
12 | TRBV6-5 | ASSYLTGIETQY
11 | TRBV10-3 | AARERQNTEAF
11 | TRBV29-1 | SVEQGPQETQY
13 | TRBV15 | ATSTQEEGYNEQF
12 | TRBV6-5 | ASSDRRGRNGYT
15 | TRBV21-1 | ASTTKDGGGPVGELF
13 | TRBV4-2 | ASSQAQLALNEQF
15 | TRBV19 | ASSVETSLAGVHEQY
11 | TRBV6-5 | ASSSHEGEAQY
14 | TRBV18 | ASSPPRDREPETQY
18 | TRBV21-1 | ASSKVSKNDRGRKDGELF
12 | TRBV7-6 | ASSLGVAGNEQY
11 | TRBV15 | ATSAGEYNEQF
14 | TRBV7-9 | SSSFLTGILTYEQY
13 | TRBV7-2 | ASSPRTGPAGELF
12 | TRBV4-2 | ASSPGTGGETQY